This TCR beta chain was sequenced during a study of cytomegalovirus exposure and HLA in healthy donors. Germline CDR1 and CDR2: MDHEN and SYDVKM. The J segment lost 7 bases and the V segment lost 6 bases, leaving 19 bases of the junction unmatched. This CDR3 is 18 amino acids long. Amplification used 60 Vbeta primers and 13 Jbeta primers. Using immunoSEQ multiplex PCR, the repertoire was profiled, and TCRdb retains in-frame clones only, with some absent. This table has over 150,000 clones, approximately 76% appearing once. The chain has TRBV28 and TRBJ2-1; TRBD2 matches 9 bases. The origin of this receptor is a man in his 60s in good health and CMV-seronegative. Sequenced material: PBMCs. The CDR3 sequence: CASSSAAWASGDPNEQFF. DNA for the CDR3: TGTGCCAGCAGCTCCGCGGCCTGGGCTAGCGGGGATCCTAATGAGCAGTTCTTC.